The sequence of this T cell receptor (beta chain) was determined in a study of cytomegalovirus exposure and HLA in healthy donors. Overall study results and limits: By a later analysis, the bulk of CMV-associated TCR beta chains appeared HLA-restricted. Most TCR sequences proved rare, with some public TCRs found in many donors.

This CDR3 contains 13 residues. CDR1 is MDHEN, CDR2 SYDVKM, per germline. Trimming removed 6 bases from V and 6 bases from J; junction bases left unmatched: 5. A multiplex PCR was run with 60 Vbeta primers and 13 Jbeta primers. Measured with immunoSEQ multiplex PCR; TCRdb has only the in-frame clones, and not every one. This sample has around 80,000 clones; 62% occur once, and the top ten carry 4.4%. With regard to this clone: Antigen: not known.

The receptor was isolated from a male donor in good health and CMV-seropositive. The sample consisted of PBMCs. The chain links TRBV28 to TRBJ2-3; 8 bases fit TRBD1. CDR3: CASSQNRGDTQYF. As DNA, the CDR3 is TGTGCCAGCAGCCAAAACAGGGGGGATACGCAGTATTTT.